Following are 30 T cell receptor beta chains from one sample sequenced in a study of blood T cell repertoires in COVID-19. Sequenced by immunoSEQ multiplex PCR; TCRdb stores in-frame clones only, minus some. The repertoire holds about 180,000 clones, with about 80% as singletons. Sequenced material: peripheral blood. These receptors all come from a man in his sixties or seventies with active or convalescent COVID-19.

This chain joins TRBV2 and TRBJ2-6; 7 positions match TRBD1. CDR1 is SNHLY, CDR2 FYNNEI, per germline. The CDR3 spans 15 residues. Germline trimming cut 5 bases from V and 2 bases from J; bases unmatched to any gene: 3. CDR3 sequence reads: CASSSDRAGANVLTF. As DNA, the CDR3 is TGTGCCAGCAGTAGTGACAGGGCTGGGGCCAACGTCCTGACTTTC.

This clone was observed a single time. This chain joins TRBV2 and TRBJ2-1; TRBD2 agrees at 11 bases. V gave up 8 bases and J gave up 0 bases; unmatched junction bases: 3. The CDR3 runs 15 residues. The V gene's germline CDR1 is SNHLY and CDR2 FYNNEI. Here the CDR3 DNA reads TGTGCCAGCCGACTAGCGGGAAGCTCCTACAATGAGCAGTTCTTC. It codes for CASRLAGSSYNEQFF.

This rearrangement joins TRBV7-3 to TRBJ2-6; D may be TRBD2 (5 bases). CDR3 length: 13 residues. The germline V and J ends were trimmed by 7 bases and 4 bases, with 8 bases remaining between them. Germline V gene data show CDR1 as SGHTA and CDR2 as FQGTGA. The CDR3 nucleotides read TGTGCCAGCACCCCGGGGGGGGCCAACGTCCTGACTTTC. Its protein is CASTPGGANVLTF.

This chain connects TRBV7-2 to TRBJ1-2, with D unresolved. CDR1 SGHTA and CDR2 FQGNSA come from the germline V gene. The CDR3 extends over 13 amino acids. V shed 4 bases and J shed 5 bases, with 11 bases lying between them. The CDR3 DNA is TGTGCCAGCAGCTCCCCGGGTATTTATGGCTACACCTTC. Its translation: CASSSPGIYGYTF. Together with reference TRBV7-2 and TRBJ1-2, the CDR3 gives the full variable domain: GAGVSQSPSNKVTEKGKDVELRCDPISGHTALYWYRQSLGQGLEFLIYFQGNSAPDKSGLPSDRFSAERTGGSVSTLTIQRTQQEDSAVYLCASSSPGIYGYTFGSGTRLTVV.

The V and J genes are TRBV5-4 and TRBJ1-3, with 9 bases aligning to TRBD1. The trim removed 0 bases at V and 0 bases at J, leaving 7 bases unmatched. The CDR3 extends over 18 amino acids. Germline V gene data show CDR1 as SGHNT and CDR2 as YYREEE (reference sequence). The DNA of the CDR3 is TGTGCCAGCAGCTTGGCCTTGGGACAGGGAATCTCTGGAAACACCATATATTTT. Its protein is CASSLALGQGISGNTIYF. Together with reference TRBV5-4 and TRBJ1-3, the CDR3 gives the full variable domain: ETGVTQSPTHLIKTRGQQVTLRCSSQSGHNTVSWYQQALGQGPQFIFQYYREEENGRGNFPPRFSGLQFPNYSSELNVNALELDDSALYLCASSLALGQGISGNTIYFGEGSWLTVV.

The chain links TRBV12-5 to TRBJ1-3; D unresolved. The CDR3 has 13 residues. The V end was cut by 7 bases, the J end by 8 bases, with 15 bases between. CDR1 is LGHNT and CDR2 is FRNRAP in the germline V gene. CDR3 sequence (DNA): TGTGCTAGTGAGAACAGCGGTGTGGACACCATATATTTT. As protein: CASENSGVDTIYF.

This sequence joins TRBV2 and TRBJ2-7; TRBD1 is a possible D gene (6 bases). Trimming stripped 6 bases from V and 3 bases from J, with 15 bases between. CDR3 size: 14 residues. Germline V gene data show CDR1 as SNHLY and CDR2 as FYNNEI. Here the CDR3 DNA reads TGTGCCAGCAGCCCTCAGGGGCCGTACTACGAGCAGTACTTC. This translates into CASSPQGPYYEQYF. Together with reference TRBV2 and TRBJ2-7, the CDR3 gives the full variable domain: EPEVTQTPSHQVTQMGQEVILRCVPISNHLYFYWYRQILGQKVEFLVSFYNNEISEKSEIFDDQFSVERPDGSNFTLKIRSTKLEDSAMYFCASSPQGPYYEQYFGPGTRLTVT.

The chain has TRBV9 and TRBJ1-3; weak D call: TRBD1 (6 bases). The CDR3 totals 14 residues. Germline CDR1 SGDLS, CDR2 YYNGEE. Trimming stripped 10 bases from V and 0 bases from J, with 14 bases between. CDR3 nucleotide sequence: TGTGCCGGCGGGGGCCGTGGCTCTGGAAACACCATATATTTT. It encodes CAGGGRGSGNTIYF.

With regard to this clone: The sample contains more than one DNA sequence encoding this CDR3. The gene calls are TRBV9 and TRBJ2-3, with D perhaps TRBD2 (6 bases). V gave up 2 bases and J gave up 1 base, with 11 bases separating them. The CDR3 totals 15 residues. Germline V gene lookup returns CDR1 SGDLS and CDR2 YYNGEE. The CDR3 DNA reads TGTGCCAGCAGCGTGAGGAGGGAAGGCACAGATACGCAGTATTTT. Protein product: CASSVRREGTDTQYF.

The chain combines TRBV19 with TRBJ2-2, with 7 bases aligning to TRBD2. The CDR3 has 15 amino acids. The trim removed 5 bases at V and 2 bases at J, leaving 5 bases unmatched. The V gene's germline CDR1 is LNHDA and CDR2 SQIVND (reference sequence). The DNA of the CDR3 is TGTGCCAGTAGTCTGAGCGGGGTTAACACCGGGGAGCTGTTTTTT. Translating gives CASSLSGVNTGELFF.

The rearrangement uses TRBV10-3 and TRBJ2-5; D is possibly TRBD1 (5 bases). The V and J ends lost 8 bases and 1 base respectively, with 11 bases between them. The CDR3 runs 13 residues. The germline gives CDR1 ENHRY, CDR2 SYGVKD. The CDR3 spells CAIGDSRQETQYF. DNA for the CDR3: TGTGCCATCGGAGACAGCCGCCAAGAGACCCAGTACTTC.

The rearrangement uses TRBV28 and TRBJ1-1; weak D call: TRBD1 (5 bases). The CDR3 consists of 15 residues. Germline CDR1 MDHEN, CDR2 SYDVKM. V lost 3 bases and J lost 1, with 12 bases in between. CDR3 amino acids: CASSFQGGSNTEAFF. DNA for the CDR3: TGTGCCAGCAGTTTCCAGGGCGGATCGAACACTGAAGCTTTCTTT.

The V gene is TRBV19, the J gene TRBJ1-5; possibly TRBD1 for D (5 bases). The CDR3 is made up of 16 amino acids. CDR1 is LNHDA, CDR2 SQIVND, per germline (reference sequence). Trimming took off 8 bases at V and 5 bases at J, with 22 bases between the two ends. The chain's CDR3 is CASADQDNQGDQPQHF. The CDR3 DNA reads TGTGCCAGTGCCGACCAGGACAATCAAGGGGATCAGCCCCAGCATTTT.

This chain joins TRBV6-1 and TRBJ2-3, with 7 bases identical to TRBD2. The CDR3 contains 17 residues. The J segment lost 6 bases and the V segment lost 2 bases, leaving 14 bases of the junction unmatched. Looked up from germline, CDR1 is MNHNS and CDR2 is SASEGT. CDR3 residues: CASSESHSGGGDDTQYF. DNA of the CDR3: TGTGCCAGCAGTGAAAGCCACTCCGGGGGAGGGGACGATACGCAGTATTTT.

J is TRBJ2-2 and V is TRBV9; D is perhaps TRBD2 (7 bases). Germline values: CDR1 SGDLS, CDR2 YYNGEE. The CDR3 is made up of 15 amino acids. V was pared by 2 bases and J by 6 bases, with 14 bases between. The DNA for the CDR3 is TGTGCCAGCAGCGTGGGACGGGGGGCCGCCGGGGAGCTGTTTTTT. Encoded protein: CASSVGRGAAGELFF.

This chain joins TRBV3-1 (or the pseudogene TRBV3-2) and TRBJ1-3, with unresolved D. V lost 2 bases, J lost 7 bases, and 12 bases lay in between. Germline loops: CDR1 LGHDT, CDR2 YNNKEL (reference sequence). The CDR3 length is 14 residues. CDR3 sequence reads: CASSQPTEINTIYF. The CDR3 nucleotides read TGTGCCAGCAGCCAACCAACAGAAATCAACACCATATATTTT.

Comment on this clone: A read error may account for a junction end that differs from germline. V and J are TRBV7-3 and TRBJ1-1, with D maybe TRBD1 (6 bases). The CDR3 consists of 13 residues. CDR1 and CDR2 from the germline V gene are SGHTA and FQGTGA. The CDR3 is CASSLSEDSEAFF. CDR3 nucleotide sequence: TGTGCCAGCAGTTTAAGCGAGGACAGCGAAGCTTTCTTT. Filled out from reference TRBV7-3 and TRBJ1-1, the complete variable domain reads GAGVSQTPSNKVTEKGKYVELRCDPISGHTALYWYRQSLGQGPEFLIYFQGTGAADDSGLPNDRFFAVRPEGSVSTLKIQRTERGDSAVYLCASSLSEDSEAFFGQGTRLTVV.

The V call is TRBV5-1, the J call TRBJ1-3; 9 nucleotides line up with TRBD1. Germline loops: CDR1 SGHRS, CDR2 YFSETQ. The CDR3 extends over 16 amino acids. V shed 4 bases and J 1 base; nucleotides not matched to a gene: 6. CDR3 sequence: CASSRDRVQSGNTIYF. The CDR3 coding sequence is TGCGCCAGCAGCCGGGACAGGGTTCAGTCTGGAAACACCATATATTTT.

This clone was counted a single time. This sequence joins TRBV10-3 and TRBJ2-2, with 16 bases matching TRBD2. The CDR3 loop spans 16 amino acids. The ends lost 9 bases at V and 6 bases at J; junction bases unmatched: 7. CDR1 is ENHRY, CDR2 SYGVKD, per germline. This CDR3 reads CAMGTSGRAGPGELFF. CDR3 bases: TGTGCCATGGGGACTAGCGGGAGGGCCGGGCCCGGGGAGCTGTTTTTT.

The rearrangement uses TRBV4-2 and TRBJ2-3; TRBD2 agrees at 12 bases. The trim removed 0 bases at V and 6 bases at J, leaving 13 bases unmatched. The CDR3 extends over 19 amino acids. The germline V gene has CDR1 LGHNA and CDR2 YNFKEQ. The CDR3 nucleotides are TGTGCCAGCAGCCAAGAATCCGGGGCTAGCGGGGGGGCAAGGGATACGCAGTATTTT. This translates into CASSQESGASGGARDTQYF.

V gene TRBV2 combines with J gene TRBJ1-1, with TRBD1 matching 11 bases. Trimming took 6 bases from V and 0 from J; bases not matched to a gene: 3. Germline assignment: CDR1 SNHLY and CDR2 FYNNEI. The CDR3 spans 15 residues. CDR3 bases: TGTGCCAGCAGGAGGACAGGGGGCGTGAACACTGAAGCTTTCTTT. Amino acids: CASRRTGGVNTEAFF.

This clone was detected only a few times. The chain links TRBV2 to TRBJ1-2, with TRBD1 matching over 9 bases. The germline V gene has CDR1 SNHLY and CDR2 FYNNEI. Unmatched junction bases numbered 7, after V lost 5 bases and J lost 3 bases. The CDR3 has 15 residues. CDR3 sequence (DNA): TGTGCCAGCAGTTGGGGACAGGGCATAGACTATGGCTACACCTTC. Translation: CASSWGQGIDYGYTF.

This clone was found a few times. The chain uses TRBV3-1 (or the pseudogene TRBV3-2) and TRBJ2-1, with D tentatively TRBD2 (6 bases). Germline loops: CDR1 LGHDT, CDR2 YNNKEL (reference sequence). The CDR3 covers 16 residues. Trimming removed 0 bases at V and 6 bases at J, with 15 bases between. CDR3 bases: TGTGCCAGCAGCCAAGACTTAGGACTACGAAGCAATGAGCAGTTCTTC. Amino acid sequence: CASSQDLGLRSNEQFF.

The J gene is TRBJ2-1, the V gene TRBV5-1; 10 bases are shared with TRBD2. The CDR3 contains 15 residues. Germline V lookup: CDR1 SGHRS, CDR2 YFSETQ. After removal of 2 bases from V and 5 bases from J, the junction contained 4 bases not matched to a gene. CDR3: CASSLGTSGNNEQFF. Here the CDR3 DNA reads TGCGCCAGCAGCTTAGGCACTAGCGGGAACAATGAGCAGTTCTTC.

The V call is TRBV4-1, the J call TRBJ1-1; 8 nucleotides align to TRBD1. Germline V gene sequence: CDR1 MGHRA, CDR2 YSYEKL. The CDR3 totals 15 residues. The J segment lost 6 bases and the V segment lost 1 base, leaving 7 bases of the junction unmatched. The CDR3 DNA is TGCGCCAGCAGCCAAGGGCAGGGGGCGGTGGCTGAAGCTTTCTTT. Amino acid sequence: CASSQGQGAVAEAFF.

This rearrangement joins TRBV20-1 to TRBJ2-3; 9 positions match TRBD2. V shed 3 bases, J shed 2 bases, and the junction held 9 bases outside the gene matches. This CDR3 has 16 amino acids. In germline, CDR1 is DFQATT, CDR2 SNEGSKA (reference sequence). CDR3 sequence reads: CSASLTSGRITDTQYF. The DNA for the CDR3 is TGCAGTGCTAGTCTGACTAGCGGACGTATCACAGATACGCAGTATTTT.

The gene calls are TRBV7-9 and TRBJ1-1, with 7 bases lining up with TRBD1. This CDR3 spans 17 amino acids. Looked up from germline, CDR1 is SEHNR and CDR2 is FQNEAQ (reference sequence). V lost 1 base, J lost 1 base, and 9 bases stayed unmatched. CDR3 amino acids: CASSLVGGGYTNTEAFF. The CDR3 coding sequence is TGTGCCAGCAGCTTAGTAGGAGGGGGCTATACGAACACTGAAGCTTTCTTT.

The chain combines TRBV24-1 with TRBJ1-3; D gene ambiguous. The germline gives CDR1 KGHDR, CDR2 SFDVKD. Trimming took 4 bases from V and 3 from J, leaving 6 bases between them. The CDR3 loop spans 13 amino acids. CDR3 bases: TGTGCCACCAGTGACAACAGTGGAAACACCATATATTTT. It is translated as CATSDNSGNTIYF.

The chain employs TRBV2 and TRBJ1-6; TRBD1 is a possible D gene (5 bases). The germline V gene has CDR1 SNHLY and CDR2 FYNNEI. The V and J ends lost 3 bases and 9 bases respectively, with 12 bases between them. CDR3 length equals 14 residues. The CDR3, as DNA: TGTGCCAGCAGTGATCGTCAGGGTTTTTCACCCCTCCACTTT. This codes for CASSDRQGFSPLHF.

The chain carries TRBV18 and TRBJ2-7; 8 bases line up with TRBD1. Germline CDR1 reads KGHSH; CDR2 reads LQKENI. This CDR3 has 17 residues. The J segment lost 3 bases and the V segment lost 2 bases, leaving 12 bases of the junction unmatched. Written as DNA, the CDR3 is TGTGCCAGCTCACCAGGCCCTCGGACAGGGTTTCTCTACGAGCAGTACTTC. As protein: CASSPGPRTGFLYEQYF.